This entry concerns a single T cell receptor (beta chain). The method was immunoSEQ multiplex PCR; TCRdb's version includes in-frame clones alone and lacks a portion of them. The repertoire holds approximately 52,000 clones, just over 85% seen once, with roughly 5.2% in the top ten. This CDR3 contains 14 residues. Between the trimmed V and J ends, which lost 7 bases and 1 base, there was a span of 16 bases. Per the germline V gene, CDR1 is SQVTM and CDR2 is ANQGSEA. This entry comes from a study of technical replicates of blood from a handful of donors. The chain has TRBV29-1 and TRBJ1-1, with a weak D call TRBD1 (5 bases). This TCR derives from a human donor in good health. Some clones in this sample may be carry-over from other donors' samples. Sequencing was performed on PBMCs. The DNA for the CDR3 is TGCAGCGCGCGGGGGAAGGGCCAGAACACTGAAGCTTTCTTT. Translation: CSARGKGQNTEAFF.